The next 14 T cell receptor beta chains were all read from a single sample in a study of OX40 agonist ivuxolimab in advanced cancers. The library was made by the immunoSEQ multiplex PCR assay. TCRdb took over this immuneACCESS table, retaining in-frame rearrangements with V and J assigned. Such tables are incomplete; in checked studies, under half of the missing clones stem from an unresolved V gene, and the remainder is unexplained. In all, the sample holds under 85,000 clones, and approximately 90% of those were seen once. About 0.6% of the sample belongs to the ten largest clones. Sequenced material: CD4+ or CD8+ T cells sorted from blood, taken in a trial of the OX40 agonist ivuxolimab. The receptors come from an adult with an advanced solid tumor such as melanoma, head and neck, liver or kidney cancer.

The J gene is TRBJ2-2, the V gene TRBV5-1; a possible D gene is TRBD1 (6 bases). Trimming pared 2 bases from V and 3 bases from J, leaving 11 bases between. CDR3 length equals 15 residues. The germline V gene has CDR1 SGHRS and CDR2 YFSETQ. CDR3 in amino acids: CASSFSRGDTGELFF. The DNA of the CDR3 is TGCGCCAGCAGCTTTAGCAGGGGCGACACCGGGGAGCTGTTTTTT.

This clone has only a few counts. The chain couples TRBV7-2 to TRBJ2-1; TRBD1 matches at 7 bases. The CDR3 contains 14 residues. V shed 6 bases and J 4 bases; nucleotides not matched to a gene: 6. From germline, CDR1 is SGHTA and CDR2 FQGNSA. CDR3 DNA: TGTGCCAGCAGTCAACGACAGGGTTACAATGAGCAGTTCTTC. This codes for CASSQRQGYNEQFF.

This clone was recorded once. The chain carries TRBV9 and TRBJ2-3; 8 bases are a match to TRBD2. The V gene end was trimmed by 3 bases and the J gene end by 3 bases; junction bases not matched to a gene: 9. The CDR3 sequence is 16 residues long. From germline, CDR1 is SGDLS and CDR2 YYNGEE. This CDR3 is CASSERGGGPTDTQYF. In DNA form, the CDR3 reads TGTGCCAGCAGCGAAAGGGGCGGGGGGCCAACAGATACGCAGTATTTT.

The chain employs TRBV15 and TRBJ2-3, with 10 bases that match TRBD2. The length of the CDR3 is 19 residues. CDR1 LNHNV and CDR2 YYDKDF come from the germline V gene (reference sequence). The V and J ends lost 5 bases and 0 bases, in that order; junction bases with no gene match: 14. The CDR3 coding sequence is TGTGCCACCAGCGGAAGCTACTCTAGCGGGGGATCTAGCACAGATACGCAGTATTTT. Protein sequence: CATSGSYSSGGSSTDTQYF.

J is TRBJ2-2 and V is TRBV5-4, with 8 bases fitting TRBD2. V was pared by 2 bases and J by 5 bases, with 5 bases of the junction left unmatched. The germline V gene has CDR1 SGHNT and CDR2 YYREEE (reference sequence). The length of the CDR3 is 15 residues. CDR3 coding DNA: TGTGCCAGCAGCTTAGGCGGGGGGCCAACCGGGGAGCTGTTTTTT. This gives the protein CASSLGGGPTGELFF.

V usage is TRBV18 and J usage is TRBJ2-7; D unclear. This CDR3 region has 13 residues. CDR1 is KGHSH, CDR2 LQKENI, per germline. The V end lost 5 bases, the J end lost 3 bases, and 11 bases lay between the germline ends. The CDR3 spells CASSSYGNYEQYF. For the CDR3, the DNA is TGTGCCAGCTCATCGTACGGAAACTACGAGCAGTACTTC. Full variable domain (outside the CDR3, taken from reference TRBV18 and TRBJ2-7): NAGVMQNPRHLVRRRGQEARLRCSPMKGHSHVYWYRQLPEEGLKFMVYLQKENIIDESGMPKERFSAEFPKEGPSILRIQQVVRGDSAAYFCASSSYGNYEQYFGPGTRLTVT.

In DNA, the CDR3 is TGTGCCAGCAGCGTAGGGAACCAAGAGACCCAGTACTTC. It codes for CASSVGNQETQYF. The J gene is TRBJ2-5, the V gene TRBV9; unclear D gene. Trimming pared 0 bases from V and 0 bases from J, leaving 3 bases between. The germline gives CDR1 SGDLS, CDR2 YYNGEE. CDR3 length: 13 amino acids.

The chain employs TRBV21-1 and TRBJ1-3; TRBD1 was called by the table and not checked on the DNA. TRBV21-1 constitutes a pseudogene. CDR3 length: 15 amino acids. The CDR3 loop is CASTHWGNSGNTIYF. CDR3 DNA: TGTGCCAGCACCCATTGGGGCAACTCTGGAAACACCATATATTTT.

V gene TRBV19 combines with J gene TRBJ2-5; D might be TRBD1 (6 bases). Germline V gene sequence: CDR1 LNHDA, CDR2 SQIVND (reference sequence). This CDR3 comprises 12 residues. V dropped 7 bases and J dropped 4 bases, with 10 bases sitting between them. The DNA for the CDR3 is TGTGCCAGTAATACAGGGAGAGAGACCCAGTACTTC. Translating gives CASNTGRETQYF.

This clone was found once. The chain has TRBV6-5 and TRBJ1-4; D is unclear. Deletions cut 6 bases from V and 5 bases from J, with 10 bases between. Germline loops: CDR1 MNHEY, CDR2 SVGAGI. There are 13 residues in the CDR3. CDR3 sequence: CASRRHGNEKLFF. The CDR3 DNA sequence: TGTGCCAGCAGAAGACACGGAAATGAAAAACTGTTTTTT.

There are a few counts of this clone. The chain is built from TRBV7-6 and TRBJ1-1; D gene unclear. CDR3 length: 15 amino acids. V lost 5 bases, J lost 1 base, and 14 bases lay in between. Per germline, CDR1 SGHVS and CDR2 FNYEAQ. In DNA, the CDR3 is TGTGCCAGCAGCCGAGCTTCCGCCGGGAACACTGAAGCTTTCTTT. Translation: CASSRASAGNTEAFF.

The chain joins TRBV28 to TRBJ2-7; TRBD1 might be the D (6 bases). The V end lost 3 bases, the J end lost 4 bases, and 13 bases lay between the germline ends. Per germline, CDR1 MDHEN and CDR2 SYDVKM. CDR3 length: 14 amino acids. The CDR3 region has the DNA TGTGCCAGCAGTTTTCTGGCAGGGGCATACGAGCAGTACTTC. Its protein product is CASSFLAGAYEQYF.

This CDR3 reads CASSRGQSSGNTIYF. Here the CDR3 DNA reads TGTGCCAGCAGCCGGGGACAGAGCTCTGGAAACACCATATATTTT. V and J are TRBV7-3 and TRBJ1-3; the match to TRBD1 covers 7 bases. Losses at the gene ends were 5 bases for V and 0 bases for J; bases not matched to a gene: 4. Germline values: CDR1 SGHTA, CDR2 FQGTGA. The CDR3 is made up of 15 amino acids. Based on the CDR3 plus reference TRBV7-3 and TRBJ1-3, the full variable domain is GAGVSQTPSNKVTEKGKYVELRCDPISGHTALYWYRQSLGQGPEFLIYFQGTGAADDSGLPNDRFFAVRPEGSVSTLKIQRTERGDSAVYLCASSRGQSSGNTIYFGEGSWLTVV.

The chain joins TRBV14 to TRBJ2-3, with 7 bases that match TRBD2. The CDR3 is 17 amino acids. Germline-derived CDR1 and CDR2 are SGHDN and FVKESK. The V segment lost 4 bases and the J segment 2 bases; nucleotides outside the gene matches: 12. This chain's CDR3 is CASSPRDYLFLTDTQYF. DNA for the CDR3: TGTGCCAGCAGCCCCCGGGACTACTTGTTTCTCACAGATACGCAGTATTTT.